What follows are 17 T cell receptor beta chains derived from one specimen sequenced in a study of Tregs in tolerant kidney transplant recipients. The data were produced by immunoSEQ multiplex PCR, yet TCRdb's version contains in-frame clones alone and is incomplete. The sample includes around 85,000 clones, roughly 90% of them seen just once. The input for sequencing was Tregs from blood, taken before the transplant. The receptors derive from a human donor who received a combined kidney and bone marrow transplant.

The CDR3 bases are TGTGCCAGCATCCCGGGGAACTCCCTCTACGAGCAGTACTTC. Amino acids: CASIPGNSLYEQYF. The chain has TRBV7-9 and TRBJ2-7; a weak D match, TRBD2 (5 bases). Germline CDR1 reads SEHNR; CDR2 reads FQNEAQ (reference sequence). V dropped 7 bases and J dropped 3 bases, with 16 bases sitting between them. CDR3 size: 14 residues.

The chain is built from TRBV11-2 and TRBJ2-3; TRBD2 agrees at 8 bases. The CDR3 is 15 amino acids. Trimming cost V 3 bases and J 0 bases; bases outside gene matches: 2. The germline V gene encodes CDR1 SGHAT and CDR2 FQNNGV. The CDR3, as DNA: TGTGCCAGCAGCTTGAGCGGGAGTAGCACAGATACGCAGTATTTT. Translating gives CASSLSGSSTDTQYF. The entire variable domain, with the rest obtained from reference TRBV11-2 and TRBJ2-3, is as follows: EAGVAQSPRYKIIEKRQSVAFWCNPISGHATLYWYQQILGQGPKLLIQFQNNGVVDDSQLPKDRFSAERLKGVDSTLKIQPAKLEDSAVYLCASSLSGSSTDTQYFGPGTRLTVL.

The chain has TRBV7-9 and TRBJ2-7, with 9 bases aligning to TRBD1. J was trimmed by 4 bases and V by 4 bases; bases with no gene match: 8. This CDR3 contains 15 residues. Germline V lookup: CDR1 SEHNR, CDR2 FQNEAQ (reference sequence). This CDR3 is CASSSPGTGIYEQYF. The CDR3 coding sequence is TGTGCCAGCAGCTCCCCAGGGACAGGGATATACGAGCAGTACTTC.

The J gene is TRBJ2-7, the V gene TRBV19, with 8 bases lining up with TRBD1. Germline assignment: CDR1 LNHDA and CDR2 SQIVND (reference sequence). V dropped 4 bases and J dropped 4; count of bases not matched to a gene: 6. This CDR3 region has 14 residues. The CDR3 here is CASSKTGVGYEQYF. CDR3 nucleotides: TGTGCCAGTAGTAAGACAGGGGTTGGTTACGAGCAGTACTTC. Using reference TRBV19 and TRBJ2-7 for the parts outside the CDR3, the full variable domain is DGGITQSPKYLFRKEGQNVTLSCEQNLNHDAMYWYRQDPGQGLRLIYYSQIVNDFQKGDIAEGYSVSREKKESFPLTVTSAQKNPTAFYLCASSKTGVGYEQYFGPGTRLTVT.

This chain connects TRBV6-1 to TRBJ1-1; D may be TRBD1 (5 bases). V lost 4 bases to trimming and J lost 4 bases, with 16 bases between them. This CDR3 region has 15 residues. Germline V gene lookup returns CDR1 MNHNS and CDR2 SASEGT. The CDR3 coding sequence is TGTGCCAGCAGTGCTCGGTCAGGGTCGGGCACTGAAGCTTTCTTT. This sequence encodes CASSARSGSGTEAFF.

The genes are TRBV6-1 and TRBJ2-7; possibly TRBD1 for D (5 bases). Germline CDR1 reads MNHNS; CDR2 reads SASEGT. This CDR3 region has 13 residues. V lost 10 bases to trimming and J lost 1 base, with 14 bases between them. This CDR3 reads CATGWGTSYEQYF. In DNA, the CDR3 is TGTGCCACTGGGTGGGGCACTTCCTACGAGCAGTACTTC.

The chain employs TRBV27 and TRBJ1-2; the D gene is possibly TRBD1 (5 bases). Germline V gene sequence: CDR1 MNHEY, CDR2 SMNVEV (reference sequence). Trimming cost V 8 bases and J 1 base, with 14 bases left between them. The CDR3 contains 14 residues. The CDR3 sequence is CASGGTDINYGYTF. The CDR3 DNA reads as TGTGCCAGCGGCGGGACGGACATTAACTATGGCTACACCTTC.

The chain is built from TRBV7-3 and TRBJ2-1, with a weak D call TRBD2 (6 bases). This CDR3 region has 16 residues. Deletions cut 4 bases from V and 2 bases from J, with 15 bases between. Per the germline V gene, CDR1 is SGHTA and CDR2 is FQGTGA. CDR3 coding DNA: TGTGCCAGCAGCTCCCCCGGGGGTGGGCCCTACAATGAGCAGTTCTTC. Amino acids: CASSSPGGGPYNEQFF.

J is TRBJ2-4 and V is TRBV2; perhaps TRBD1 as D (6 bases). The CDR3 spans 14 residues. Germline values: CDR1 SNHLY, CDR2 FYNNEI. Trimming took 8 bases from V and 3 from J, leaving 14 bases between them. CDR3 sequence reads: CASCEGVGKNIQYF. DNA of the CDR3: TGTGCCAGCTGCGAGGGGGTAGGCAAAAACATTCAGTACTTC.

The chain is built from TRBV5-1 and TRBJ1-5; TRBD1 matches at 8 bases. The CDR3 contains 14 residues. Per germline, CDR1 SGHRS and CDR2 YFSETQ. The trim removed 4 bases at V and 4 bases at J, leaving 4 bases unmatched. CDR3 DNA sequence: TGCGCCAGCAGCCCGGACAGGGAAAATCAGCCCCAGCATTTT. It is translated as CASSPDRENQPQHF.

V is TRBV7-9 and J is TRBJ2-7; 12 nucleotides line up with TRBD2. V shed 6 bases, J shed 0 bases, and the junction held 3 bases outside the gene matches. The CDR3 extends over 15 amino acids. Germline-derived CDR1 and CDR2 are SEHNR and FQNEAQ (reference sequence). CDR3 sequence (DNA): TGTGCCAGCAGTACTAGCGGGAGGAACTCCTACGAGCAGTACTTC. Translation gives CASSTSGRNSYEQYF.

The chain recombines TRBV18 with TRBJ2-5; 10 nucleotides agree with TRBD1. Germline values: CDR1 KGHSH, CDR2 LQKENI. The CDR3 sequence is 13 residues long. V dropped 3 bases and J dropped 9; count of bases not matched to a gene: 4. CDR3 sequence (DNA): TGTGCCAGCTCACCCGGGACAGGGGCTGCCCAGTACTTC. Amino acids: CASSPGTGAAQYF.

V and J are TRBV7-2 and TRBJ1-5; D is uncertain. Germline CDR1 reads SGHTA; CDR2 reads FQGNSA. The CDR3 totals 13 residues. V lost 3 bases, J lost 1 base, and 4 bases lay in between. DNA of the CDR3: TGTGCCAGCAGCTTGGAGAGCAATCAGCCCCAGCATTTT. This codes for CASSLESNQPQHF.

The V and J genes are TRBV5-1 and TRBJ2-3; 13 bases fit TRBD2. Germline-derived CDR1 and CDR2 are SGHRS and YFSETQ. With 4 bases clipped from V and 9 bases from J, the junction kept 11 bases outside the gene matches. The CDR3 covers 16 residues. The CDR3 spells CASSRGLAGLRETQYF. The CDR3 nucleotides read TGCGCCAGCAGCAGGGGACTAGCGGGACTAAGGGAGACGCAGTATTTT. Combining the CDR3 with reference TRBV5-1 and TRBJ2-3 gives the whole variable domain KAGVTQTPRYLIKTRGQQVTLSCSPISGHRSVSWYQQTPGQGLQFLFEYFSETQRNKGNFPGRFSGRQFSNSRSEMNVSTLELGDSALYLCASSRGLAGLRETQYFGPGTRLTVL.

This clone was seen just once. The chain couples TRBV7-2 to TRBJ1-2; 7 bases map to TRBD1. This CDR3 contains 15 residues. CDR1 SGHTA and CDR2 FQGNSA come from the germline V gene. With V trimmed by 5 bases and J by 6 bases, 12 bases remained unmatched. As DNA, the CDR3 is TGTGCCAGCAGCCCATATGGGACAGCGGAGAATGGCTACACCTTC. Translating it yields CASSPYGTAENGYTF.

This rearrangement joins TRBV6-1 to TRBJ2-1, with unresolved D. V was pared by 8 bases and J by 9 bases, with 14 bases between. The CDR3 has 12 residues. Germline V CDR1 and CDR2: MNHNS, SASEGT. The CDR3 spells CASWPSGGEQFF. For the CDR3, the DNA is TGTGCCAGCTGGCCTTCGGGCGGTGAGCAGTTCTTC.

The chain is built from TRBV5-1 and TRBJ2-1; D gene uncertain. Trimming removed 0 bases from V and 5 bases from J, with 9 bases in between. CDR1 and CDR2 from the germline V gene are SGHRS and YFSETQ. The CDR3 is 14 residues long. The CDR3 protein is CASSLASRNNEQFF. The CDR3 bases are TGCGCCAGCAGCTTGGCCAGCCGGAACAATGAGCAGTTCTTC.